The 25 T cell receptor beta chains in this list originate from one sample, sequenced in a study of blood T cells in healthy people across ages. With a J-beta primer mix and a sample-barcoded 5' primer, a second PCR ran roughly 6 to 11 cycles. TCRdb called the 5' RACE reads again in MiXCR, with one record for every CDR3 protein. The sample has some 880,000 distinct CDR3 sequences; roughly 34% are singletons. The specimen sequenced was blood. These TCRs come from a young man in good health.

Remarks on this clonotype: Just one base apart from a much larger clone, this may be a read error. The chain is built from TRBV4-3 and TRBJ2-7; D gene uncertain. CDR1 and CDR2 (germline): LGHNA, YSLEER. Trimming cost V 0 bases and J 0 bases, with 15 bases left between them. The CDR3 loop spans 17 amino acids. The CDR3 protein is CASSQDYLTASSYEQYF. The DNA for the CDR3 is TGCGCCAGCAGCCAAGATTACCTGACGGCGAGCTCCTACGAGCAGTACTTC.

The V call is TRBV29-1, the J call TRBJ2-7; perhaps TRBD2 as D (7 bases). There are 13 residues in the CDR3. V was pared by 7 bases and J by 2 bases, with 15 bases between. Germline V gene lookup returns CDR1 SQVTM and CDR2 ANQGSEA. CDR3 amino acids: CSAVRGLTYEQYF. Here the CDR3 DNA reads TGCAGCGCTGTGCGGGGGCTTACCTACGAGCAGTACTTC.

V is TRBV20-1 and J is TRBJ1-4; D not certain. With 6 bases removed from V and 7 bases from J, the gap between germline ends came to 24 bases. In germline, CDR1 is DFQATT, CDR2 SNEGSKA (reference sequence). The length of the CDR3 is 16 residues. The CDR3 DNA reads TGCAGTGCCGCAAGCCTCGGGCCCGGGAGGCGTGAAAAACTGTTTTTT. Translating gives CSAASLGPGRREKLFF.

This clonotype was seen only a few times. The V and J genes are TRBV20-1 and TRBJ1-1, with D possibly being TRBD1 (6 bases). Per germline, CDR1 DFQATT and CDR2 SNEGSKA (reference sequence). V shed 5 bases and J shed 3 bases, with 22 bases lying between them. The CDR3 extends over 16 amino acids. The CDR3 spells CSADSTGTIEHTEAFF. The CDR3 DNA reads as TGCAGTGCTGACTCCACAGGGACTATAGAGCACACTGAAGCTTTCTTT.

This clonotype was seen more than once but under ten times. This chain uses TRBV7-9 with TRBJ2-1; 7 nucleotides align to TRBD1. This CDR3 is built from 12 residues. Germline V gene lookup returns CDR1 SEHNR and CDR2 FQNEAQ (reference sequence). V was clipped by 6 bases and J by 12 bases; unmatched bases: 8. The CDR3 DNA is TGTGCCAGCAGTAGGGACAGTGCTGGGCAGTTCTTC. It encodes CASSRDSAGQFF. The full variable domain, its missing parts supplied by reference TRBV7-9 and TRBJ2-1, is DTGVSQNPRHKITKRGQNVTFRCDPISEHNRLYWYRQTLGQGPEFLTYFQNEAQLEKSRLLSDRFSAERPKGSFSTLEIQRTEQGDSAMYLCASSRDSAGQFFGPGTRLTVL.

The J gene is TRBJ2-3, the V gene TRBV12-3 or TRBV12-4; TRBD2 aligns across 12 bases. The CDR3 has 13 amino acids. The junction had 9 bases not matched to a gene; V was cut back by 6 bases and J by 14 bases. As DNA, the CDR3 is TGTGCCAGCAGCTCGACTAGCGGGGGTCCTTTGTATTTT. It encodes CASSSTSGGPLYF.

Many counts were recorded for this clonotype. The chain employs TRBV10-2 and TRBJ1-2; 10 bases fit TRBD1. The germline gives CDR1 WSHSY, CDR2 SAAADI. The J segment lost 1 base and the V segment lost 7 bases, leaving 15 bases of the junction unmatched. CDR3 length: 18 residues. CDR3 amino acids: CASIRRGQGNRFNYGYTF. The CDR3 DNA is TGCGCCAGCATAAGGAGGGGACAGGGGAATCGGTTTAACTATGGCTACACCTTC.

The gene calls are TRBV29-1 and TRBJ1-2; 9 nucleotides agree with TRBD1. Looked up from germline, CDR1 is SQVTM and CDR2 is ANQGSEA. Trimming removed 6 bases from V and 7 bases from J; junction bases left unmatched: 6. CDR3 size: 12 residues. CDR3 bases: TGCAGCGTCACAGGGGGCGGAGGTGGCTACACCTTC. Protein product: CSVTGGGGGYTF.

The gene calls are TRBV12-3 or TRBV12-4 and TRBJ2-5, with 7 bases identical to TRBD1. The CDR3 runs to 14 residues. Losses at the gene ends were 5 bases for V and 4 bases for J; bases not matched to a gene: 7. In DNA, the CDR3 is TGTGCCAGCAGTCAACCAGGGGGAGCAGAGACCCAGTACTTC. This gives the protein CASSQPGGAETQYF.

This clonotype has only a few counts. The rearrangement joins TRBV11-2 to TRBJ2-5; D gene unclear. In germline, CDR1 is SGHAT, CDR2 FQNNGV. This CDR3 has 16 residues. V was pared by 0 bases and J by 0 bases, with 11 bases between. CDR3 DNA: TGTGCCAGCAGCTTAGACCCGGGCCGGTACCAAGAGACCCAGTACTTC. Amino acids: CASSLDPGRYQETQYF. The complete variable domain, with remaining parts taken from reference TRBV11-2 and TRBJ2-5, reads EAGVAQSPRYKIIEKRQSVAFWCNPISGHATLYWYQQILGQGPKLLIQFQNNGVVDDSQLPKDRFSAERLKGVDSTLKIQPAKLEDSAVYLCASSLDPGRYQETQYFGPGTRLLVL.

This clonotype was detected once. This chain connects TRBV13 to TRBJ2-3; perhaps TRBD2 as D (6 bases). V gave up 5 bases and J gave up 1 base, with 22 bases separating them. The CDR3 is made up of 18 amino acids. Germline CDR1 is PRHDT and CDR2 is FYEKMQ (reference sequence). CDR3 region: CASSEALTRRDRTDTQYF. DNA for the CDR3: TGTGCCAGCAGCGAGGCCCTGACTAGACGGGACCGCACAGATACGCAGTATTTT.

In regard to this clonotype: A junction boundary mismatches the germline segment, possibly from a read error. The chain links TRBV20-1 to TRBJ1-2; tentatively, D is TRBD1 (6 bases). Germline CDR1 and CDR2: DFQATT and SNEGSKA (reference sequence). The CDR3 totals 14 residues. CDR3 bases: TGCAGTGCTCTCCTACGACAGGCTAAATATGGCAACACCTTC. This codes for CSALLRQAKYGNTF.

CDR3 residues: CSASRLQGYTF. The CDR3 bases are TGCAGTGCTAGTAGACTTCAGGGCTACACCTTC. The gene calls are TRBV20-1 and TRBJ1-2; no firm D call. V dropped 3 bases and J dropped 8 bases, with 10 bases sitting between them. The CDR3 totals 11 residues. Germline CDR1 reads DFQATT; CDR2 reads SNEGSKA (reference sequence).

Comments on this clonotype: This may be a read error, as it is one base from a much larger clone. CDR3 nucleotide sequence: TGCAGTGCTAGGACAGCCAAACGGACCGGCTACACCTTC. Translating gives CSARTAKRTGYTF. This rearrangement joins TRBV20-1 to TRBJ1-2, with D perhaps matching TRBD1 (5 bases). Germline V lookup: CDR1 DFQATT, CDR2 SNEGSKA (reference sequence). The CDR3 extends over 13 amino acids. Deletions cut 3 bases from V and 8 bases from J, with 16 bases between.

This sequence joins TRBV2 and TRBJ2-1; 9 nucleotides match TRBD1. V trimming: 6 bases; J trimming: 10 bases; junction bases outside the gene matches: 7. CDR3 length: 13 amino acids. Looked up from germline, CDR1 is SNHLY and CDR2 is FYNNEI. This CDR3 reads CASRGTGTYEQFF. In DNA form, the CDR3 reads TGTGCCAGCAGGGGGACAGGGACCTACGAGCAGTTCTTC.

J is TRBJ2-3 and V is TRBV12-3 or TRBV12-4; possible D gene TRBD1, 6 bases. The CDR3 contains 15 residues. With 6 bases removed from V and 2 bases from J, the gap between germline ends came to 15 bases. CDR3 region: CASSQTRTDTDTQYF. CDR3 nucleotide sequence: TGTGCCAGCAGCCAGACTCGGACAGACACAGATACGCAGTATTTT.

Comment on this clonotype: This may be a read error: a much more frequent sequence differs by one nucleotide. The J gene is TRBJ2-1, the V gene TRBV9; a weak D match, TRBD1 (6 bases). The CDR3 extends over 11 amino acids. In germline, CDR1 is SGDLS, CDR2 YYNGEE. Trimming removed 8 bases from V and 10 bases from J, with 13 bases in between. CDR3 bases: TGTGCCAGAACCACACAGGGCGAGCAGTTCTTC. Its protein product is CARTTQGEQFF.

CDR3 sequence reads: CASSRRGPYMGQGNNEQFF. In DNA, the CDR3 is TGTGCCAGCAGCCGGAGAGGACCTTACATGGGTCAGGGGAACAATGAGCAGTTCTTC. The chain carries TRBV6-2 or TRBV6-3 and TRBJ2-1, with D perhaps TRBD1 (6 bases). V was trimmed by 6 bases and J by 5 bases, leaving 29 bases between them. CDR1 and CDR2 (germline): MNHEY, SVGEGT. The CDR3 is 19 residues long.

The chain recombines TRBV4-2 with TRBJ2-4; TRBD2 agrees at 9 bases. The J call may be faulty, since TRBJ2-7 better matches the DNA end. The length of the CDR3 is 16 residues. Per the germline V gene, CDR1 is LGHNA and CDR2 is YNFKEQ. CDR3 residues: CASSQGRASGKIEQYF. CDR3 bases: TGTGCCAGCAGCCAAGGTCGGGCTAGCGGGAAAATCGAGCAGTACTTC.

This clonotype was detected ten times or more. The chain couples TRBV3-1 to TRBJ2-7; D gene uncertain. Germline V gene data show CDR1 as LGHDT and CDR2 as YNNKEL (reference sequence). Trimming took off 1 base at V and 7 bases at J, with 5 bases between the two ends. The CDR3 loop spans 11 amino acids. CDR3 amino acids: CASSQGHEQYF. CDR3 sequence (DNA): TGTGCCAGCAGCCAAGGACATGAGCAGTACTTC.

The chain recombines TRBV7-9 with TRBJ2-7; no clear D. The CDR3 covers 13 residues. The germline V and J ends were trimmed by 5 bases and 3 bases, with 11 bases remaining between them. Germline V CDR1 and CDR2: SEHNR, FQNEAQ (reference sequence). This CDR3 reads CASSTSPGYEQYF. The CDR3 DNA is TGTGCCAGCAGCACCTCGCCTGGCTACGAGCAGTACTTC.

The chain is built from TRBV12-3 or TRBV12-4 and TRBJ2-1; D is uncertain. The CDR3 consists of 15 residues. V was trimmed by 6 bases and J by 7 bases, leaving 19 bases between them. CDR3 residues: CASSPLGPFNNEQFF. CDR3 coding DNA: TGTGCCAGCAGCCCTCTAGGGCCGTTTAATAATGAGCAGTTCTTC.

This clonotype has more than one count but fewer than ten. V is TRBV5-5 and J is TRBJ2-5; TRBD1 matches 7 bases. Losses at the gene ends were 7 bases for V and 0 bases for J; bases not matched to a gene: 9. The CDR3 runs to 15 residues. CDR1 is SGHKS, CDR2 YYEKEE, per germline (reference sequence). CDR3: CASLIGQVYQETQYF. CDR3 DNA: TGTGCCAGCCTAATCGGACAGGTGTACCAAGAGACCCAGTACTTC.

In this sample, this clonotype turned up a few times. The rearrangement joins TRBV20-1 to TRBJ1-6, with 10 bases that match TRBD1. Trimming at V came to 2 bases and at J to 7 bases, leaving 8 bases not matched to a gene. Germline CDR1 DFQATT, CDR2 SNEGSKA (reference sequence). The CDR3 loop spans 16 amino acids. The CDR3 is CSARPTSGQGNSPLHF. The CDR3 region has the DNA TGCAGTGCTAGACCAACCTCGGGACAGGGGAATTCACCCCTCCACTTT.

This clonotype was found a few times. Here the CDR3 reads CASSPVTGRPYNEQFF. The DNA for the CDR3 is TGTGCCAGCAGCCCGGTGACAGGGAGGCCCTACAATGAGCAGTTCTTC. J is TRBJ2-1 and V is TRBV7-8, with D possibly being TRBD1 (7 bases). CDR1 is SGHVS, CDR2 FQNEAQ, per germline. The CDR3 consists of 16 residues. V gave up 5 bases and J gave up 2 bases, with 16 bases separating them.